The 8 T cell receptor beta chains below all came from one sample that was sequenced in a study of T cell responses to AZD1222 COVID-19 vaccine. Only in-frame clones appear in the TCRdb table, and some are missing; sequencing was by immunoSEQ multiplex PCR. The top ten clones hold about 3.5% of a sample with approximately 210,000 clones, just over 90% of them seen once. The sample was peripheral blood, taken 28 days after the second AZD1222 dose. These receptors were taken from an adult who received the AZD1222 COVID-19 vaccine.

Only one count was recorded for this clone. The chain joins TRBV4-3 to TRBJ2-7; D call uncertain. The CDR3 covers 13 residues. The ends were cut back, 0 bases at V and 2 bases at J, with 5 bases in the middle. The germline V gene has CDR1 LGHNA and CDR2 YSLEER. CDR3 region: CASSQEEAYEQYF. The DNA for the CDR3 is TGCGCCAGCAGCCAAGAAGAAGCCTACGAGCAGTACTTC.

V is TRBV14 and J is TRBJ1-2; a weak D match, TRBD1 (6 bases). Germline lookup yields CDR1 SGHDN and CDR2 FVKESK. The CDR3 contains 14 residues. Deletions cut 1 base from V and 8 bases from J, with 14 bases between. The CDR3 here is CASSQVGGAEGYTF. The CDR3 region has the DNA TGTGCCAGCAGCCAAGTTGGGGGCGCGGAAGGCTACACCTTC.

Here the CDR3 reads CASSHTGTSGATGELFF. DNA for the CDR3: TGTGCCAGCAGCCACACCGGGACTAGCGGCGCAACCGGGGAGCTGTTTTTT. The genes are TRBV3-1 (or the pseudogene TRBV3-2) and TRBJ2-2; 11 nucleotides match TRBD2. The CDR3 has 17 amino acids. Looked up from germline, CDR1 is LGHDT and CDR2 is YNNKEL (reference sequence). V gave up 3 bases and J gave up 5 bases; unmatched junction bases: 8.

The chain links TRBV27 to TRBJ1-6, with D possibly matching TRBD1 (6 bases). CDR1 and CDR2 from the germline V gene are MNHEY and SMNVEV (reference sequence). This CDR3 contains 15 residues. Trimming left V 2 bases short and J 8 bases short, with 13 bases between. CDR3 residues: CASSLTRTADSPLHF. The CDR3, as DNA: TGTGCCAGCAGTTTAACCCGGACAGCAGATTCACCCCTCCACTTT.

CDR3 in DNA: TGTGCCAGCAGCTTGGGGGGGTCGGCTAGCGGATCCAATGAGCAGTTCTTC. Its protein product is CASSLGGSASGSNEQFF. The V call is TRBV11-3, the J call TRBJ2-1, with TRBD2 matching 7 bases. The CDR3 is 17 amino acids. Germline trimming cut 3 bases from V and 6 bases from J; bases unmatched to any gene: 14. The germline V gene has CDR1 SGHNT and CDR2 YENEEA.

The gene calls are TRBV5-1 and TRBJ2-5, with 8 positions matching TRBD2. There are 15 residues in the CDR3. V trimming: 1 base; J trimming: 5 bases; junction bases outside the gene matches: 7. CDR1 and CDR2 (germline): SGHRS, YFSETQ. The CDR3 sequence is CASSLLSGSGETQYF. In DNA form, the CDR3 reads TGCGCCAGCAGCTTGTTGAGCGGGAGCGGCGAGACCCAGTACTTC.

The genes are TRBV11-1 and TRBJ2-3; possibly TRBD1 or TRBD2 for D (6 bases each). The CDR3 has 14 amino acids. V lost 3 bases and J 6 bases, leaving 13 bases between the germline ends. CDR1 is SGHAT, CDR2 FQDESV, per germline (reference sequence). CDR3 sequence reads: CASSFGGASDTQYF. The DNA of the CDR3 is TGTGCCAGCAGCTTCGGGGGCGCATCCGATACGCAGTATTTT.

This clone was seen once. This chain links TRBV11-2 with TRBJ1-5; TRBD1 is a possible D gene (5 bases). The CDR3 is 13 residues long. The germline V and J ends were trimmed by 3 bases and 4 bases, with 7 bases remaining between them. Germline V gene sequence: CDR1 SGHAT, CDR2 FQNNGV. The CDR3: CASSFDRNQPQHF. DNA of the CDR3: TGTGCCAGCAGCTTCGACAGAAATCAGCCCCAGCATTTT. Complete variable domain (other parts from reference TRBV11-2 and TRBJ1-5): EAGVAQSPRYKIIEKRQSVAFWCNPISGHATLYWYQQILGQGPKLLIQFQNNGVVDDSQLPKDRFSAERLKGVDSTLKIQPAKLEDSAVYLCASSFDRNQPQHFGDGTRLSIL.